This TCR beta chain originates from a study of Graves' ophthalmopathy and Graves' hyperthyroidism (dated by TCRdb to the late 2010s). Background on the whole study: Peripheral blood was collected at initial diagnosis, before any treatment. An independent validation cohort comprised some 19 hyperthyroidism patients and 17 patients who later progressed from hyperthyroidism to ophthalmopathy. In roughly 6 hyperthyroidism patients, the T-cell repertoire of thyroid tissue was compared with the T-cell repertoire of blood. In total, 135 blood samples were TCR-sequenced: under 45 ophthalmopathy, over 70 hyperthyroidism and around 17 hyperthyroidism-to-ophthalmopathy patients. To tell Graves' ophthalmopathy apart from Graves' hyperthyroidism, and to predict which patients would progress to ophthalmopathy, the study relied on TCR beta repertoire signatures. Following sample collection, hyperthyroidism patients were given methimazole at a starting dose of 30 mg daily, and ophthalmopathy patients were given high-dose intravenous methylprednisolone. To explore V-J signatures that separate ophthalmopathy from hyperthyroidism, a discovery set of about 96 patients was enrolled, consisting of about 45 with ophthalmopathy and roughly 57 with stable hyperthyroidism. The roughly 91 discovery patients were randomly divided into training and test sets at a 7:3 ratio.

A patient counted as having stable hyperthyroidism if there was no progression to ophthalmopathy within 18 months of follow-up. Hyperthyroidism patients were newly diagnosed, with disease duration under 2 months, and aged 18 to 65 years. Patients with other autoimmune diseases, uncontrolled infections, pregnancy or lactation were excluded. Clinical symptoms, serum thyroxine, TRAb, thyroid ultrasound and orbital computed tomography formed the basis of the diagnosis. Ficoll-Paque density gradient centrifugation was used to isolate PBMCs from about 9 ml of fresh peripheral blood. Trizol reagent was used to extract the total RNA, and its quality was then checked on an Agilent 2100 Bioanalyzer. General findings and caveats noted by the study authors: No statistical method was used to predetermine the sample size, and group allocation was not hidden from the investigators. In validation, the model predicted ophthalmopathy progression with about 71% sensitivity and less than 80% specificity; eleven to twelve predicted patients were CT-confirmed with GO in a median of approximately 6.5 months. In cross-validation, the 13-signature model distinguished ophthalmopathy from stable hyperthyroidism with around 90% sensitivity and roughly 81% specificity, while in the test set the corresponding values were about 80% and 75%. Among expanded thyroid clonotypes with frequency above 0.001, most also showed up in blood, which suggests that blood repertoires may reflect the thyroid immune response.

A note on this clonotype: Its antigen specificity is not known. Per-base qualities were not stored, and no clone one base away is much larger.

TCR beta CDR3 regions were amplified from RNA transcripts for repertoire sequencing. The first round of RT-PCR was done with HTBI primers and the Qiagen OneStep RT-PCR kit, and was followed by a second round of multiplex PCR, then size selection and purification. Libraries were sequenced paired-end with 100 bp reads on an Illumina HiSeq2000. The paper's processing steps were these. SOAPnuke was used to process the reads, throwing out any read that had adapters, had uncalled bases, had a mean Phred below 15, or lacked an exact constant-primer or identifier match. High-quality paired reads were merged with COPE v1.2.5. Unique nucleotide sequences were defined as clonotypes and aligned to IMGT TRB V, D and J references using MiTCR v1.1. The analysis was limited to V-J combinations with a frequency above 0.0001, which together covered 99% to 99.2% of repertoires. A TCR clonal expansion and chaos score per V-J combination was defined as the ratio of F50 clonal expansion to chaos observed in the TCRdist matrix. Welch's t-statistics and random forest were used to reduce the features to approximately 13 V-J combinations, which were then used as input to a naive Bayes classifier. The similarity between thyroid and blood repertoires was quantified using the Morisita-Horn index. TCRdb reanalyzed the raw reads on its own, using fastp at Q25 for trimming and MiXCR for clone calling, and kept in-frame beta chains. Each CDR3 protein gets just one entry, which takes the most common genes and DNA from the rows behind it. These V and J calls originate from TCRdb's pipeline instead of the authors' own analysis. For this sample there are 500,000 to 700,000 distinct CDR3 sequences; about 24% appear just once. The ten most abundant clones make up approximately 7% of the sample.

Trimming at the junction amounts to 2 bases on V and 4 bases on J, and the germline ends lie 20 bases apart. From its cysteine to its phenylalanine, the CDR3 spans 17 amino acids. Only the CDR3 DNA is retained, 51 bases long and in frame from the first base. Per the germline V gene, MNHNS is the CDR1 and SASEGT is the CDR2. The rearrangement joined TRBV6-1 to TRBJ1-2; no D gene can be assigned with confidence. The source of this sequence is a woman aged 18-29 years with stable Graves' hyperthyroidism. Some clones in this sample may be carry-over from other donors' samples. Donor details come from another sample of the same person, matched by shared clones. The sample taken for sequencing was peripheral blood. The encoded CDR3 is CASSEIPASLIGYGYTF. The sequence in DNA is TGTGCCAGCAGTGAAATCCCAGCCAGCCTAATTGGCTATGGCTACACCTTC.